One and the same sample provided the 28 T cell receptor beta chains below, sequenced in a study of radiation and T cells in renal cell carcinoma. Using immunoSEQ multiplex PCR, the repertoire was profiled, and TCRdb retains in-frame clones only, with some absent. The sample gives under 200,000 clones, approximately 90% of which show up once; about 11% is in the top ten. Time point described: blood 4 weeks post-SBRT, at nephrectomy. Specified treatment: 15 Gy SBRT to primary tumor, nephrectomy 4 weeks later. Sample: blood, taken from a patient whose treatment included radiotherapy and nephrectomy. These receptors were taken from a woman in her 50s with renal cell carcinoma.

CDR3 in amino acids: CASGQARAGNTIYF. In nucleotides, the CDR3 is TGTGCCAGTGGTCAGGCACGAGCTGGAAACACCATATATTTT. The chain recombines TRBV19 with TRBJ1-3; D uncertain. The CDR3 has 14 residues. Germline lookup yields CDR1 LNHDA and CDR2 SQIVND (reference sequence). Trimming removed 8 bases from V and 2 bases from J, with 13 bases in between.

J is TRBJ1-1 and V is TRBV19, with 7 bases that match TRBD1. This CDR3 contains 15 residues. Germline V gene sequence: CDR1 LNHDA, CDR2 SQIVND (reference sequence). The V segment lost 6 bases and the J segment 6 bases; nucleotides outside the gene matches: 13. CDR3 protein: CASRHPPGQNSEAFF. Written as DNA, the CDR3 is TGTGCCAGTAGGCACCCACCGGGACAGAATTCTGAAGCTTTCTTT.

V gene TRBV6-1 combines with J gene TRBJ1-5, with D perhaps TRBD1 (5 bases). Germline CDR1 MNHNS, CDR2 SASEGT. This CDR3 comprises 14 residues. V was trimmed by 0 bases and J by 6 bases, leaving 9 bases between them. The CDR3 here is CASSEAGGFQPQHF. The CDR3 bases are TGTGCCAGCAGTGAAGCGGGGGGTTTTCAGCCCCAGCATTTT.

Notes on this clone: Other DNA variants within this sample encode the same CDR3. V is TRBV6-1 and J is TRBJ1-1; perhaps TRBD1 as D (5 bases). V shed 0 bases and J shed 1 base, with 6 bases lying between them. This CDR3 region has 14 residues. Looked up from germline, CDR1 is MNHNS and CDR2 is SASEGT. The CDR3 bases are TGTGCCAGCAGTGAAGCCGGGGGGAACACTGAAGCTTTCTTT. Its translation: CASSEAGGNTEAFF.

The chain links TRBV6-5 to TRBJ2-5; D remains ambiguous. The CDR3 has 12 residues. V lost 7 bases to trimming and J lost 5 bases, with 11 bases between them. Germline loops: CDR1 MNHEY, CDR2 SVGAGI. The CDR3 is CASTNPGETQYF. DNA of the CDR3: TGTGCCAGCACCAACCCCGGGGAGACCCAGTACTTC.

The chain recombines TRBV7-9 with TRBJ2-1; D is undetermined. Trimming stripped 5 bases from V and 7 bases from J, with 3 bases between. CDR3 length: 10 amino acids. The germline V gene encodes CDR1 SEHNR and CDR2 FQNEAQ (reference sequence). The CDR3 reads CASSQNEQFF. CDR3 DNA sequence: TGTGCCAGCAGCCAGAATGAGCAGTTCTTC. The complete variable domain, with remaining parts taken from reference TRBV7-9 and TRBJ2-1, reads DTGVSQNPRHKITKRGQNVTFRCDPISEHNRLYWYRQTLGQGPEFLTYFQNEAQLEKSRLLSDRFSAERPKGSFSTLEIQRTEQGDSAMYLCASSQNEQFFGPGTRLTVL.

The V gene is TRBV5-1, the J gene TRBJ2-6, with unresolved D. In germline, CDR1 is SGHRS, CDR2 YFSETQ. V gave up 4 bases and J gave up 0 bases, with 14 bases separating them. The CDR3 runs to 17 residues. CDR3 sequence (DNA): TGCGCCAGCAGCCTAGGACCGACGAGCTCTGGGGCCAACGTCCTGACTTTC. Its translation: CASSLGPTSSGANVLTF. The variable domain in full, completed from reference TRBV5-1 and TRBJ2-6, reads KAGVTQTPRYLIKTRGQQVTLSCSPISGHRSVSWYQQTPGQGLQFLFEYFSETQRNKGNFPGRFSGRQFSNSRSEMNVSTLELGDSALYLCASSLGPTSSGANVLTFGAGSRLTVL.

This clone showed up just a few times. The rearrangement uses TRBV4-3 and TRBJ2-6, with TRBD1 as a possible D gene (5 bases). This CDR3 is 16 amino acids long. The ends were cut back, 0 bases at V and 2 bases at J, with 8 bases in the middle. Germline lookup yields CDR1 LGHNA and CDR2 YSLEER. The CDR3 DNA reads TGCGCCAGCAGCCAAGAACCCAGGGCTGGGGCCAACGTCCTGACTTTC. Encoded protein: CASSQEPRAGANVLTF.

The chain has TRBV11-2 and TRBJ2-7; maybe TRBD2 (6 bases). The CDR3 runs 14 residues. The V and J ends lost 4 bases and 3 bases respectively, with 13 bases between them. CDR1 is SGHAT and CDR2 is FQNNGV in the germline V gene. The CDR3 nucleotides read TGTGCCAGCAGCTGGGGAGGACGGTACTACGAGCAGTACTTC. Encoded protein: CASSWGGRYYEQYF.

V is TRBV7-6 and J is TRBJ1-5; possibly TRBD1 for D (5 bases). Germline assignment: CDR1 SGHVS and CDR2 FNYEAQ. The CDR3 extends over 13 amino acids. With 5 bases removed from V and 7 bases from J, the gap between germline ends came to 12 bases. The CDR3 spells CASSPDSMQPQHF. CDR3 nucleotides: TGTGCCAGCAGCCCCGACAGTATGCAGCCCCAGCATTTT.

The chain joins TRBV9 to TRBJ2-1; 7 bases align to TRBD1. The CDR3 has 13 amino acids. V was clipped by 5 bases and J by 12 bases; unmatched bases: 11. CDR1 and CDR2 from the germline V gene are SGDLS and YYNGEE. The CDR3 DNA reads TGTGCCAGCAGTACAACAGGGGCCCCTTCGCAGTTCTTC. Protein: CASSTTGAPSQFF.

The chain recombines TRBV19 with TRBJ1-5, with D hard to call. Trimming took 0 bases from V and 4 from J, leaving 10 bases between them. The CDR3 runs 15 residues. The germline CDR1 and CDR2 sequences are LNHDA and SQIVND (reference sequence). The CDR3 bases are TGTGCCAGTAGTATAGATGGCCTCTCGAATCAGCCCCAGCATTTT. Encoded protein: CASSIDGLSNQPQHF.

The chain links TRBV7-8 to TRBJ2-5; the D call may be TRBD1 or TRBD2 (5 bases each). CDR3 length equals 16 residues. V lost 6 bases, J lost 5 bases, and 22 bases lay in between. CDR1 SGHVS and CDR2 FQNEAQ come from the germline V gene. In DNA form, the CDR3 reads TGTGCCAGCAGTTCATGGCGGGCCGGGGCGAGGGAGACCCAGTACTTC. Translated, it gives CASSSWRAGARETQYF.

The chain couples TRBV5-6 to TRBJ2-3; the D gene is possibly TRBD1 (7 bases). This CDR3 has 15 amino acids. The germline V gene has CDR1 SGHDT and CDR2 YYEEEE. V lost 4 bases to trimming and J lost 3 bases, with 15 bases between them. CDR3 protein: CASSMEQGRTDTQYF. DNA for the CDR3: TGTGCCAGCAGCATGGAACAGGGGAGGACAGATACGCAGTATTTT.

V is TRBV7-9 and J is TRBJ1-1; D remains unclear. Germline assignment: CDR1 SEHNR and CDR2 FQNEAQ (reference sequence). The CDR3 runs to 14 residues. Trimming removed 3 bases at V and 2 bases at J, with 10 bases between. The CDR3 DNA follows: TGTGCCAGCAGCTTTCTTTCAGTTAACACTGAAGCTTTCTTT. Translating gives CASSFLSVNTEAFF.

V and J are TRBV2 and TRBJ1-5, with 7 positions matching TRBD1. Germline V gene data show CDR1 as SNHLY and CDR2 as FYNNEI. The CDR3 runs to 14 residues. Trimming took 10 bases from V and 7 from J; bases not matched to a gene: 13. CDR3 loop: CATTWETGNQPQHF. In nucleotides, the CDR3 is TGTGCCACCACGTGGGAGACAGGGAACCAGCCCCAGCATTTT.

The chain's CDR3 is CASSRESRNTGELFF. The CDR3, as DNA: TGTGCCAGCAGCCGAGAAAGCCGAAACACCGGGGAGCTGTTTTTT. The chain uses TRBV6-1 and TRBJ2-2; D gene uncertain. V lost 6 bases and J lost 2, with 13 bases in between. The CDR3 length is 15 residues. Germline V gene sequence: CDR1 MNHNS, CDR2 SASEGT.

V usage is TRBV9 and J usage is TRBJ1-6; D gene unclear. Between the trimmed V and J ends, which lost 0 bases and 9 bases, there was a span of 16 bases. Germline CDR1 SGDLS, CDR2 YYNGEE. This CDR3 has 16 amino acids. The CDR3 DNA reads TGTGCCAGCAGCGTAGATGTGGGGAAAGTGGGTTCACCCCTCCACTTT. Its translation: CASSVDVGKVGSPLHF.

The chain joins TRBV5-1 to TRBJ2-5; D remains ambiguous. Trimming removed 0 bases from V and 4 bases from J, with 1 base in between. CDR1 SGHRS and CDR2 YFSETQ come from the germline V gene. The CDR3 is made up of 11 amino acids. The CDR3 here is CASSLAETQYF. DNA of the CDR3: TGCGCCAGCAGCTTGGCAGAGACCCAGTACTTC.

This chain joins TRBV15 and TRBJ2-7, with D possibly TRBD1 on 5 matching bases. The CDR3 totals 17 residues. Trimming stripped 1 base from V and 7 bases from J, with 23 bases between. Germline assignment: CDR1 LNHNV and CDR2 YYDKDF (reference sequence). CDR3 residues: CATSRGEIGARVDEQYF. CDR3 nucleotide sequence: TGTGCCACCAGCAGAGGGGAAATAGGGGCCAGGGTTGATGAGCAGTACTTC.

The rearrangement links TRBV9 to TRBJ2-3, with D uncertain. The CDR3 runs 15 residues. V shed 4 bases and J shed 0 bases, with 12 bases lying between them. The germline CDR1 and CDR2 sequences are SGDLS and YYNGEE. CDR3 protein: CASSLDPGSTDTQYF. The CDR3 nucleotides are TGTGCCAGCAGCCTAGACCCCGGGAGCACAGATACGCAGTATTTT. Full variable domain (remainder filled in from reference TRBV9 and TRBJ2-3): DSGVTQTPKHLITATGQRVTLRCSPRSGDLSVYWYQQSLDQGLQFLIQYYNGEERAKGNILERFSAQQFPDLHSELNLSSLELGDSALYFCASSLDPGSTDTQYFGPGTRLTVL.

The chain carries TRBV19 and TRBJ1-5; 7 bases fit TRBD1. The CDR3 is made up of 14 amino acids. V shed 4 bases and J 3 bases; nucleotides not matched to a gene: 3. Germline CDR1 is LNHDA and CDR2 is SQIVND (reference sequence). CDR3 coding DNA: TGTGCCAGTAGTAAGACAGGGTACAATCAGCCCCAGCATTTT. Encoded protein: CASSKTGYNQPQHF.

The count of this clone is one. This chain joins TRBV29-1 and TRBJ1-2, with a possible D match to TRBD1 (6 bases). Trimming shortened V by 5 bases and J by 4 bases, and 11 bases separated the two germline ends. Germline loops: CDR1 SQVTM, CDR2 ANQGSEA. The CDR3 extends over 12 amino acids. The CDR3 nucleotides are TGCAGCGTTCTACAGGGCTCCTATGGCTACACCTTC. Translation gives CSVLQGSYGYTF. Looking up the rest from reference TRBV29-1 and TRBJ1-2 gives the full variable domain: SAVISQKPSRDICQRGTSLTIQCQVDSQVTMMFWYRQQPGQSLTLIATANQGSEATYESGFVIDKFPISRPNLTFSTLTVSNMSPEDSSIYLCSVLQGSYGYTFGSGTRLTVV.

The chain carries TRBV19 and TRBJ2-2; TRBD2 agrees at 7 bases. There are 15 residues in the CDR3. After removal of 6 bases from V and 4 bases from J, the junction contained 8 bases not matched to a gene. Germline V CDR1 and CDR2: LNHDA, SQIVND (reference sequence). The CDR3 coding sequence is TGTGCCAGTAGGGGGACTACTCGGGCCACCGGGGAGCTGTTTTTT. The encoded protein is CASRGTTRATGELFF.

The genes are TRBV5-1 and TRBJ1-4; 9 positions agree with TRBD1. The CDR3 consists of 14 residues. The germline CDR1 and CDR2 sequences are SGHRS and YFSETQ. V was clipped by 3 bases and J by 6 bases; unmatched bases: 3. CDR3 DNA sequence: TGCGCCAGCAGCTCACAGGGGGCCCATGAAAAACTGTTTTTT. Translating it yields CASSSQGAHEKLFF.

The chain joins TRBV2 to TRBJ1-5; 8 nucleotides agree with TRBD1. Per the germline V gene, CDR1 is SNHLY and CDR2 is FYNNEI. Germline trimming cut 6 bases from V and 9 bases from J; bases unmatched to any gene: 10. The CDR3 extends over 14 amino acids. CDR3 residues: CASRTGQGPGPQHF. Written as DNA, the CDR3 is TGTGCCAGCAGGACTGGACAGGGCCCAGGGCCCCAGCATTTT. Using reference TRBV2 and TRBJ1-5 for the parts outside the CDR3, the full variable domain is EPEVTQTPSHQVTQMGQEVILRCVPISNHLYFYWYRQILGQKVEFLVSFYNNEISEKSEIFDDQFSVERPDGSNFTLKIRSTKLEDSAMYFCASRTGQGPGPQHFGDGTRLSIL.

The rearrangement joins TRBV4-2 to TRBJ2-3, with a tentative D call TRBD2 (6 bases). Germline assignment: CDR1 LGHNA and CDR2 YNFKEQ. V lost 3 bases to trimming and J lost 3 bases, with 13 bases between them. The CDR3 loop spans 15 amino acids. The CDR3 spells CASSHGTGVTDTQYF. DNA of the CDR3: TGTGCCAGCAGCCATGGTACGGGGGTGACAGATACGCAGTATTTT.

This CDR3 is CASSDTSRGGGETQYF. CDR3 DNA sequence: TGTGCCAGCAGTGATACTTCTAGGGGAGGAGGAGAGACCCAGTACTTC. V gene TRBV6-1 combines with J gene TRBJ2-5; possibly TRBD2 for D (6 bases). Germline-derived CDR1 and CDR2 are MNHNS and SASEGT. This CDR3 has 16 residues. With 3 bases removed from V and 4 bases from J, the gap between germline ends came to 18 bases.